The 9 T cell receptor beta chains in this list originate from one sample, sequenced in a study of control samples from healthy donors and cancer patients (dated by TCRdb to 2019 to 2021). Libraries came from the immunoSEQ multiplex PCR assay. TCRdb retrieved this table from immuneACCESS and kept in-frame rearrangements only. Not all clones are present; in checked studies, unresolved V genes account for under half, and no reason is known for the remainder. The table for this sample shows approximately 190,000 clones. The ten biggest clones cover roughly 2.2% of the sample. The sequenced sample was blood. These receptors originate from a woman in her 30s in good health.

The CDR3 region has the DNA TGTGCCAGCAGTGGGACAGGGGGAGGAACCGGGGAGCTGTTTTTT. It codes for CASSGTGGGTGELFF. This chain connects TRBV25-1 to TRBJ2-2; 10 nucleotides match TRBD1. The CDR3 totals 15 residues. Looked up from germline, CDR1 is MGHDK and CDR2 is SYGVNS. J lost 5 bases, V lost 4 bases, and 4 bases had no gene match.

The chain links TRBV5-1 to TRBJ2-3; no reliable D call. CDR1 and CDR2 (germline): SGHRS, YFSETQ. The CDR3 has 16 residues. The V and J ends lost 0 bases and 0 bases respectively, with 11 bases between them. For the CDR3, the DNA is TGCGCCAGCAGCTTGGAAGGGCGGATTAGCACAGATACGCAGTATTTT. Amino acids: CASSLEGRISTDTQYF.

CDR3 nucleotides: TGTGCCAGCAGCGCCCGGACTACTAGCACAGATACGCAGTATTTT. Translation gives CASSARTTSTDTQYF. J is TRBJ2-3 and V is TRBV9; D perhaps matches TRBD2 (6 bases). Germline lookup yields CDR1 SGDLS and CDR2 YYNGEE. The CDR3 totals 15 residues. V lost 3 bases and J lost 0, with 11 bases in between.

The chain is built from TRBV9 and TRBJ1-6; a possible D gene is TRBD1 (6 bases). The CDR3 loop spans 17 amino acids. V lost 0 bases, J lost 3 bases, and 13 bases lay in between. Germline V CDR1 and CDR2: SGDLS, YYNGEE. CDR3 nucleotides: TGTGCCAGCAGCGTAGCTGGGGGGGCGGGCTATAATTCACCCCTCCACTTT. Amino acid sequence: CASSVAGGAGYNSPLHF. Together with reference TRBV9 and TRBJ1-6, the CDR3 gives the full variable domain: DSGVTQTPKHLITATGQRVTLRCSPRSGDLSVYWYQQSLDQGLQFLIQYYNGEERAKGNILERFSAQQFPDLHSELNLSSLELGDSALYFCASSVAGGAGYNSPLHFGNGTRLTVT.

The V and J genes are TRBV7-9 and TRBJ1-2; tentatively, D is TRBD1 (5 bases). Germline V gene sequence: CDR1 SEHNR, CDR2 FQNEAQ (reference sequence). Trimming shortened V by 0 bases and J by 4 bases, and 12 bases separated the two germline ends. The CDR3 has 15 residues. The CDR3 region is CASSLAQGRRYGYTF. The CDR3 nucleotides are TGTGCCAGCAGCTTAGCCCAGGGCCGCCGCTATGGCTACACCTTC.

The rearrangement uses TRBV6-1 and TRBJ2-5; TRBD1 or TRBD2 may be the D gene (6 bases each). CDR3 length equals 15 residues. Germline values: CDR1 MNHNS, CDR2 SASEGT. V dropped 3 bases and J dropped 4 bases, with 15 bases sitting between them. CDR3 loop: CASSDAGQLPETQYF. The CDR3, as DNA: TGTGCCAGCAGTGATGCGGGACAACTCCCAGAGACCCAGTACTTC.

The rearrangement uses TRBV10-3 and TRBJ2-7; D is possibly TRBD1 (5 bases). The CDR3 is 16 amino acids. Per germline, CDR1 ENHRY and CDR2 SYGVKD. Trimming stripped 0 bases from V and 2 bases from J, with 14 bases between. The CDR3 DNA reads as TGTGCCATCAGTGAGTCGAAGGGGCTCTCAGCCTACGAGCAGTACTTC. It codes for CAISESKGLSAYEQYF.

The chain links TRBV9 to TRBJ1-5; tentative D call: TRBD1 (5 bases). This CDR3 comprises 14 residues. Germline CDR1 is SGDLS and CDR2 is YYNGEE. The V end was cut by 8 bases, the J end by 0 bases, with 12 bases between. CDR3 DNA: TGTGCCAGTGGGGCGGGGGTTAGCAATCAGCCCCAGCATTTT. Amino acids: CASGAGVSNQPQHF.

J is TRBJ1-1 and V is TRBV5-1; 7 bases are a match to TRBD1. The CDR3 loop spans 13 amino acids. V was clipped by 4 bases and J by 9 bases; unmatched bases: 9. Germline CDR1 is SGHRS and CDR2 is YFSETQ. In DNA form, the CDR3 reads TGCGCCAGCAGCCCCAGGGACAGAGGACAAGCTTTCTTT. Residues: CASSPRDRGQAFF.